What follows describes a single T cell receptor beta chain. As yet, its antigen is unknown. The sample belongs to a study of T cell responses to AZD1222 COVID-19 vaccine. Overall study findings and caveats: A mostly white British donor set with more females was recruited, and clonal diversity was possibly underestimated. Targeting of unmutated variant regions was reportedly seen in nearly half of spike-specific TCRs.

Generated by immunoSEQ multiplex PCR, the TCRdb table keeps only in-frame clones and is missing some. The data hold more than 150,000 clones, with about 92% observed a single time. From germline, CDR1 is LGHDT and CDR2 YNNKEL (reference sequence). V lost 4 bases and J lost 3; bases outside the gene matches: 6. This CDR3 has 16 residues. This specimen was peripheral blood, taken on day 0 of AZD1222 vaccination. The J gene is TRBJ2-1, the V gene TRBV3-1 (or the pseudogene TRBV3-2), with 10 nucleotides matching TRBD1. This TCR was sampled from an adult in good health. For the CDR3, the DNA is TGTGCCAGCAGCCTTACCGGGACAGGGGACTACAATGAGCAGTTCTTC. As protein: CASSLTGTGDYNEQFF.